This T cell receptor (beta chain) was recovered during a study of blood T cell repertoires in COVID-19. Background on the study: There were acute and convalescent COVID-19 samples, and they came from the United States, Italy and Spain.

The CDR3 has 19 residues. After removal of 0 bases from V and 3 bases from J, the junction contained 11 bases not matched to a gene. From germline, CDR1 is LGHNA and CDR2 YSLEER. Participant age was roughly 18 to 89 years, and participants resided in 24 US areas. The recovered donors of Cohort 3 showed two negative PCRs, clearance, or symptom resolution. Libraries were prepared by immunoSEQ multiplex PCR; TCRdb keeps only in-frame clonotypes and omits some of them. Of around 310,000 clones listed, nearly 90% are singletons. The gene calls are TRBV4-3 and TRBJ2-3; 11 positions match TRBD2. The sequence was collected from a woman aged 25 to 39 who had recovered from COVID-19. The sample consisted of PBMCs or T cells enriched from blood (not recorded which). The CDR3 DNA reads TGCGCCAGCAGCCAAGATCCCTTTATTTGGACTAGCGGGACAGATACGCAGTATTTT. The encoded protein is CASSQDPFIWTSGTDTQYF.